This T cell receptor (beta chain) was captured in a study of CD8 T cells in Susac syndrome. FACS was used to enrich TEMRA cells, whereas the CD8+ and CD4+ T cells were obtained by negative isolation. RNA in amounts of about 0.45 to 1 ug was reverse transcribed with random hexamers. Across 54 Vbeta and 13 Jbeta, immunoSEQ multiplex PCR amplified TCR beta CDR3. TCRdb recomputed calls from the immunoSEQ multiplex PCR reads with MiXCR, one row per CDR3 protein. Seen here are fewer than 150,000 distinct CDR3 sequences, around 94% observed once, and the top ten hold 0.25% to 0.3%. The sequence came from a human donor in good health. The sequenced sample was CD8+ T cells from PBMCs.

The CDR3 nucleotides read TGTGCCAGCAACTCAGCGGGGTACAATGAGCAGTTCTTC. This encodes CASNSAGYNEQFF. The V and J genes are TRBV6-2 or TRBV6-3 and TRBJ2-1; 7 bases match TRBD2. The CDR3 has 13 residues. The J segment lost 4 bases and the V segment lost 7 bases, leaving 4 bases of the junction unmatched. Per germline, CDR1 MNHEY and CDR2 SVGEGT.